What follows are 2 T cell receptor beta chains derived from one specimen sequenced in a study of blood T cell repertoires in COVID-19. Profiled with immunoSEQ multiplex PCR; TCRdb holds only in-frame clones, not every one. The table includes hundreds of thousands of clones, about 85% detected once. Sequencing was carried out using PBMCs or T cells enriched from blood (not recorded which). The receptors come from a woman aged 50 to 60 who had recovered from COVID-19.

The chain recombines TRBV3-1 (or the pseudogene TRBV3-2) with TRBJ2-7; D is possibly TRBD2 (7 bases). V lost 0 bases to trimming and J lost 6 bases, with 12 bases between them. This CDR3 has 14 amino acids. Germline CDR1 reads LGHDT; CDR2 reads YNNKEL (reference sequence). CDR3 bases: TGTGCCAGCAGCCAAGATGCGAGGGGGGGCGAGCAGTACTTC. This translates into CASSQDARGGEQYF.

CDR3 sequence: CASSLRLAGGPDTQYF. CDR3 sequence (DNA): TGTGCCAGCAGCCTTAGACTAGCGGGAGGCCCAGATACGCAGTATTTT. The chain joins TRBV7-2 to TRBJ2-3; 13 bases are shared with TRBD2. There are 16 residues in the CDR3. Germline CDR1 SGHTA, CDR2 FQGNSA. The V segment lost 5 bases and the J segment 4 bases; nucleotides outside the gene matches: 6.